This T cell receptor beta chain stems from a study of T cell clones after liver transplantation. Study context: TCRbeta sequencing after a pre-transplant mixed lymphocyte reaction identified graft-donor-reactive clones, later tracked in post-transplant blood. Pre-transplant mixed lymphocyte reactions yielded third-party-reactive TCRbeta sequences as comparators for graft-donor-reactive sequences. HCV positivity affected three of eight recipients; the rest lacked autoimmune or viral indications.

The CDR3 is 15 amino acids. The V and J ends lost 1 base and 1 base respectively, with 9 bases between them. Germline V lookup: CDR1 SGHTA, CDR2 FQGNSA. This clone was detected once. Its antigen is unidentified. Clones were sequenced by immunoSEQ multiplex PCR, and TCRdb holds only the in-frame ones, with some missing. Of around 110,000 clones in the sample, about nine tenths are singletons; the top ten hold 0.83%. Findings and caveats of the study: Low donor cell numbers restricted donor-reactive repertoire measurement in two subjects.

The sequence came from a human patient who received a liver transplant. The T cells may come from the graft donor. The rearrangement joins TRBV7-2 to TRBJ2-3; the D is unclear. Material: CD4+ T cells from blood, obtained 12 months after liver transplant. The CDR3 DNA is TGTGCCAGCAGCTTAGACGGCAGCCGCACAGATACGCAGTATTTT. As protein: CASSLDGSRTDTQYF.